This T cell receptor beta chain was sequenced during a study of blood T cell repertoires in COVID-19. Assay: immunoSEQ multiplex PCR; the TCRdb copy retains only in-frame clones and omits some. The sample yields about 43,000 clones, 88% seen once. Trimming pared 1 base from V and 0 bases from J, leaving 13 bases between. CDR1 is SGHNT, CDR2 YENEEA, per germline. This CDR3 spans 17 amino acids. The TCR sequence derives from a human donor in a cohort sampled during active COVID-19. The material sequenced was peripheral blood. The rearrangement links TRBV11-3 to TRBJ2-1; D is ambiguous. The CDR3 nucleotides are TGTGCCAGCAGCTTAGCTGCTGGCGGCCACTCCTACAATGAGCAGTTCTTC. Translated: CASSLAAGGHSYNEQFF.